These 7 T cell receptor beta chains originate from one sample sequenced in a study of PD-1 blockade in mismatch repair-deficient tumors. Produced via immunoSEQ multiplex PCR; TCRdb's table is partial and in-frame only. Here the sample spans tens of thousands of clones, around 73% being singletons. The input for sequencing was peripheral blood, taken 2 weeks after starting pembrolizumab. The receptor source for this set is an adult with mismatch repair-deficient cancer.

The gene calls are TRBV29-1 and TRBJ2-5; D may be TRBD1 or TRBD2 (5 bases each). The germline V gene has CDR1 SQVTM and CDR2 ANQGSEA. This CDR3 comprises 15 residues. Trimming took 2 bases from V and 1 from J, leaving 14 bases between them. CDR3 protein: CSVEPFPGLQETQYF. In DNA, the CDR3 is TGCAGCGTTGAACCGTTTCCGGGGCTCCAAGAGACCCAGTACTTC.

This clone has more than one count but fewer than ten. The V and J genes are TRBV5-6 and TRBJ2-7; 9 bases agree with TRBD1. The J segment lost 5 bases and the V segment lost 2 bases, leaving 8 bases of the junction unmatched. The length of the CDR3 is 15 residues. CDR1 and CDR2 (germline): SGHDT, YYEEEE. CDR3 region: CASSFLGTGSHEQYF. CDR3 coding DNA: TGTGCCAGCAGCTTTCTCGGGACAGGGTCCCACGAGCAGTACTTC.

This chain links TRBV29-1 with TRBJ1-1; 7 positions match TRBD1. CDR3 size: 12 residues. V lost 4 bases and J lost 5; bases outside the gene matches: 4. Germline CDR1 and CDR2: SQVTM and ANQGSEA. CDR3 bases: TGCAGCGTTGCCCGACAGGGAACTGAAGCTTTCTTT. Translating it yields CSVARQGTEAFF.

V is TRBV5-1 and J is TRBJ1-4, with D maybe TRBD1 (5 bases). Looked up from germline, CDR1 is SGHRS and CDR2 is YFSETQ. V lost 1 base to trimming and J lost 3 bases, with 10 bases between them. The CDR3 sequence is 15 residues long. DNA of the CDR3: TGCGCCAGCAGCTTGAAGGGACCGTCTAATGAAAAACTGTTTTTT. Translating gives CASSLKGPSNEKLFF.

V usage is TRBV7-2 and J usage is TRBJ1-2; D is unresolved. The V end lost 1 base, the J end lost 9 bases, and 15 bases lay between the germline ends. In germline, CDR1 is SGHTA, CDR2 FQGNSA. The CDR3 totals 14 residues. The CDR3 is CASSLGAGPRSYTF. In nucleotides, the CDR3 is TGTGCCAGCAGCTTAGGAGCCGGACCTCGAAGCTACACCTTC.

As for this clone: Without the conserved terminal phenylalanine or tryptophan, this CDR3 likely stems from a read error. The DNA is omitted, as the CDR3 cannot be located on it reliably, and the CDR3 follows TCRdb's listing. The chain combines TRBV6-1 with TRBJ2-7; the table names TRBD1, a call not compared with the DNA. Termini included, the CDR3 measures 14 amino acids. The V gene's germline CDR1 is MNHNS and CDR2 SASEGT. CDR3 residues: CASSDLYGGGFGDL.

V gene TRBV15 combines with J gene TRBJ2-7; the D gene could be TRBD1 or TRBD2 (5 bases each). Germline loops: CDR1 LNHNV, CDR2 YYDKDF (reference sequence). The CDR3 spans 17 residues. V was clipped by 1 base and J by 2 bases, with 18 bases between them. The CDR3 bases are TGTGCCACCAGCAGAGCCCGGGGTAGGACACAACCCTACGAGCAGTACTTC. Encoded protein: CATSRARGRTQPYEQYF.